This T cell receptor (beta chain) was profiled in a study of CD8 T cells in ankylosing spondylitis. Study-level results: Peripheral blood samples showed relatively rare disease-linked clones, and these clones were CD8+. In ankylosing spondylitis blood, a motif of roughly eight highly homologous TCR beta variants appeared characteristic.

This clonotype was recorded many times. As yet, its antigen is unknown. By quantitative 5'-RACE with molecular barcodes, the TCR beta libraries were made. TCRdb re-derived calls from the 5' RACE reads in MiXCR, one entry per CDR3 protein. The sample holds under 200,000 distinct CDR3 sequences, 11% seen once. The length of the CDR3 is 14 residues. Germline CDR1 reads DFQATT; CDR2 reads SNEGSKA (reference sequence). V was cut by 2 bases and J by 5 bases, with 15 bases left in between. This rearrangement joins TRBV20-1 to TRBJ2-5; D possibly corresponds to TRBD2 (5 bases). Source material: blood, either unsorted or a sorted T cell fraction (not recorded which). This sequence was found in a male donor with ankylosing spondylitis or in good health (not recorded which). CDR3 region: CSARSGEGLETQYF. CDR3 DNA: TGCAGTGCTAGAAGTGGCGAGGGCCTGGAGACCCAGTACTTC.